The T cell receptor (beta chain) described here comes from a study of T cell repertoires in cytomegalovirus infection. Study findings and constraints: Accumulated public TCR beta family frequency recognized individuals carrying CMV together with the relevant HLA. In two of eight donors, the top clonotype was HLA-C-restricted CMV-specific.

The V gene's germline CDR1 is MDHEN and CDR2 SYDVKM. The CDR3 runs to 16 residues. The ends were cut back, 3 bases at V and 6 bases at J, with 15 bases in the middle. This clonotype was detected many times. Its target is not known. TCRdb reprocessed the reads with MiXCR, giving one entry per CDR3 protein. The sample records about 300,000 distinct CDR3 sequences, around 10% being singletons. V usage is TRBV28 and J usage is TRBJ1-6; tentatively, D is TRBD1 (6 bases). The receptor comes from a human donor in good health (CMV status not recorded). Some clones in this sample may be carry-over from other donors' samples. Sequenced input: PBMCs. CDR3 sequence (DNA): TGTGCCAGCAGTTTTTGGGAAGGGGGTAGTAATTCACCCCTCCACTTT. It is translated as CASSFWEGGSNSPLHF.